The 27 T cell receptor beta chains below were found in one sample sequenced in a study of blood T cells in healthy people across ages. The authors ran a second PCR of roughly 6 to 12 cycles using a sample-barcoded 5' primer and a J-beta primer mix. TCRdb redid the calling of the 5' RACE reads with MiXCR, one entry per CDR3 protein. The data show roughly 1,700,000 distinct CDR3 sequences, with about 28% seen just once and less than 9.5% held by the top ten. Sequencing was done on a sample of blood. These receptors came from a woman in her 30s in good health.

On this clonotype itself: A much larger clone differs by one base, so this may be a read error. The chain is built from TRBV9 and TRBJ2-5, with 10 bases matching TRBD1. Germline V gene lookup returns CDR1 SGDLS and CDR2 YYNGEE. The CDR3 sequence is 16 residues long. The CDR3 DNA reads as TGTGCCGGCAGCGTAGCTCAGACAGGGGGCGAAGAGACCCAGTACTTC. Translation: CAGSVAQTGGEETQYF.

This rearrangement joins TRBV25-1 to TRBJ2-5; 14 nucleotides match TRBD2. The germline V gene encodes CDR1 MGHDK and CDR2 SYGVNS. The CDR3 totals 18 residues. V lost 6 bases and J lost 5; bases outside the gene matches: 14. CDR3 protein: CASSPLGTSGGPGETQYF. The DNA of the CDR3 is TGTGCCAGCAGCCCCTTGGGGACTAGCGGGGGCCCGGGGGAGACCCAGTACTTC.

There are a few counts of this clonotype. V usage is TRBV28 and J usage is TRBJ2-1; D may be TRBD2 (6 bases). The V gene's germline CDR1 is MDHEN and CDR2 SYDVKM. Trimming took 6 bases from V and 4 from J, leaving 16 bases between them. The CDR3 is 15 residues long. This chain's CDR3 is CASRTDGGLYNEQFF. The DNA of the CDR3 is TGTGCCAGCAGGACGGACGGGGGTCTTTACAATGAGCAGTTCTTC. The full variable domain, with the rest looked up from reference TRBV28 and TRBJ2-1, is DVKVTQSSRYLVKRTGEKVFLECVQDMDHENMFWYRQDPGLGLRLIYFSYDVKMKEKGDIPEGYSVSREKKERFSLILESASTNQTSMYLCASRTDGGLYNEQFFGPGTRLTVL.

This clonotype was counted a few times. V gene TRBV28 combines with J gene TRBJ1-2; 7 nucleotides align to TRBD1. V lost 6 bases to trimming and J lost 2 bases; unmatched junction nucleotides: 9. Germline-derived CDR1 and CDR2 are MDHEN and SYDVKM. The CDR3 has 15 amino acids. CDR3 nucleotides: TGTGCCAGCAGCTTAGGACAGGCTAGGAACTATGGCTACACCTTC. This sequence encodes CASSLGQARNYGYTF.

The chain couples TRBV7-2 to TRBJ2-7; possible D gene TRBD2, 7 bases. The better agreement between TRBJ2-5 and the DNA end casts doubt on the J call. Germline V lookup: CDR1 SGHTA, CDR2 FQGNSA. This CDR3 comprises 12 residues. The CDR3 nucleotides read TGTGCTACGGGGGGCAGTCGGGAGACCCAGTACTTC. Translated, it gives CATGGSRETQYF.

The chain couples TRBV6-1 to TRBJ1-4; the D gene is possibly TRBD1 (5 bases). Between the trimmed V and J ends, which lost 1 base and 8 bases, there was a span of 8 bases. The CDR3 consists of 13 residues. CDR1 and CDR2 from the germline V gene are MNHNS and SASEGT. The CDR3 reads CASSEERGEKLFF. CDR3 bases: TGTGCCAGCAGTGAAGAGAGGGGCGAAAAACTGTTTTTT.

A few counts support this clonotype. This chain links TRBV7-9 with TRBJ2-5, with 9 bases that match TRBD1. Trimming removed 7 bases from V and 8 bases from J; junction bases left unmatched: 8. Germline CDR1 is SEHNR and CDR2 is FQNEAQ (reference sequence). This CDR3 is 13 amino acids long. CDR3 sequence (DNA): TGTGCCAGCAACCCCGGGACAGGGTTTACCCAGTACTTC. Encoded protein: CASNPGTGFTQYF.

The table lists this clonotype with a few counts. The rearrangement joins TRBV6-1 to TRBJ1-1; D perhaps matches TRBD1 (5 bases). Trimming took 3 bases from V and 0 from J, leaving 11 bases between them. The CDR3 runs 15 residues. Germline CDR1 reads MNHNS; CDR2 reads SASEGT. DNA of the CDR3: TGTGCCAGCAGTGATCCGGGACTCTTGAACACTGAAGCTTTCTTT. Its protein product is CASSDPGLLNTEAFF.

The sample holds a few counts of this clonotype. The J gene is TRBJ1-6, the V gene TRBV7-9, with D maybe TRBD1 (6 bases). Germline assignment: CDR1 SEHNR and CDR2 FQNEAQ (reference sequence). The length of the CDR3 is 16 residues. V was trimmed by 2 bases and J by 7 bases, leaving 15 bases between them. The CDR3 spells CASSLTGALRNSPLHF. Here the CDR3 DNA reads TGTGCCAGCAGCTTAACGGGGGCACTCAGGAATTCACCCCTCCACTTT.

J is TRBJ2-3 and V is TRBV5-1; tentatively, D is TRBD1 (5 bases). The germline V gene encodes CDR1 SGHRS and CDR2 YFSETQ. This CDR3 contains 13 residues. Between the trimmed V and J ends, which lost 4 bases and 7 bases, there was a span of 13 bases. The DNA of the CDR3 is TGCGCCAGCAGCCTGGGCAGGGTCAATACGCAGTATTTT. It translates to CASSLGRVNTQYF. The complete variable domain, with remaining parts taken from reference TRBV5-1 and TRBJ2-3, reads KAGVTQTPRYLIKTRGQQVTLSCSPISGHRSVSWYQQTPGQGLQFLFEYFSETQRNKGNFPGRFSGRQFSNSRSEMNVSTLELGDSALYLCASSLGRVNTQYFGPGTRLTVL.

The chain combines TRBV7-2 with TRBJ1-2; D gene unclear. The CDR3 extends over 13 amino acids. V lost 1 base and J lost 6, with 9 bases in between. Per germline, CDR1 SGHTA and CDR2 FQGNSA. CDR3 amino acids: CASSLVVENGYTF. The CDR3 coding sequence is TGTGCCAGCAGCTTAGTCGTCGAAAATGGCTACACCTTC.

The genes are TRBV6-6 and TRBJ2-3; 9 bases are shared with TRBD2. This CDR3 is built from 15 residues. The germline V gene encodes CDR1 MNHNY and CDR2 SVGAGI (reference sequence). Trimming at V came to 5 bases and at J to 5 bases, leaving 8 bases not matched to a gene. CDR3: CASSARGGGGDTQYF. As DNA, the CDR3 is TGTGCCAGCAGTGCCCGTGGCGGGGGGGGAGATACGCAGTATTTT.

V is TRBV5-1 and J is TRBJ1-4; D is unclear. V dropped 6 bases and J dropped 8 bases, with 17 bases sitting between them. The CDR3 contains 14 residues. The germline gives CDR1 SGHRS, CDR2 YFSETQ. CDR3 bases: TGCGCCAGCATTCCGCGGCCGTCCGTGGAAAAACTGTTTTTT. Translating gives CASIPRPSVEKLFF.

The chain recombines TRBV4-1 with TRBJ1-3, with a possible D match to TRBD1 (6 bases). Germline values: CDR1 MGHRA, CDR2 YSYEKL. The V end lost 1 base, the J end lost 0 bases, and 13 bases lay between the germline ends. The CDR3 has 17 amino acids. The CDR3 sequence: CASSQGRGWGSGNTIYF. In DNA form, the CDR3 reads TGCGCCAGCAGCCAAGGCAGGGGATGGGGCTCTGGAAACACCATATATTTT.

This clonotype has only a few counts. This chain joins TRBV5-1 and TRBJ2-1, with 9 nucleotides matching TRBD2. CDR1 is SGHRS, CDR2 YFSETQ, per germline. The CDR3 sequence is 14 residues long. V was pared by 4 bases and J by 6 bases, with 5 bases of the junction left unmatched. The CDR3 sequence is CASSGTSKVNEQFF. The CDR3 nucleotides are TGCGCCAGCAGCGGGACTAGCAAAGTCAATGAGCAGTTCTTC. The whole variable domain, filled in from reference TRBV5-1 and TRBJ2-1, reads KAGVTQTPRYLIKTRGQQVTLSCSPISGHRSVSWYQQTPGQGLQFLFEYFSETQRNKGNFPGRFSGRQFSNSRSEMNVSTLELGDSALYLCASSGTSKVNEQFFGPGTRLTVL.

V is TRBV2 and J is TRBJ2-7, with TRBD2 matching over 8 bases. Germline V gene data show CDR1 as SNHLY and CDR2 as FYNNEI. CDR3 length: 15 residues. The junction had 14 bases not matched to a gene; V was cut back by 8 bases and J by 5 bases. The CDR3 here is CASWIGRASSNEQYF. The CDR3 DNA is TGTGCCAGCTGGATCGGGAGGGCCTCTTCAAACGAGCAGTACTTC. The variable domain in full, with the rest retrieved from reference TRBV2 and TRBJ2-7, is EPEVTQTPSHQVTQMGQEVILRCVPISNHLYFYWYRQILGQKVEFLVSFYNNEISEKSEIFDDQFSVERPDGSNFTLKIRSTKLEDSAMYFCASWIGRASSNEQYFGPGTRLTVT.

This clonotype was picked up a small number of times. The rearrangement links TRBV5-1 to TRBJ2-3; possibly TRBD1 or TRBD2 for D (5 bases each). The CDR3 loop spans 15 amino acids. Trimming pared 1 base from V and 3 bases from J, leaving 12 bases between. CDR1 is SGHRS, CDR2 YFSETQ, per germline. CDR3 coding DNA: TGCGCCAGCAGCTTGTTGGGGGAAAGAACAGATACGCAGTATTTT. As protein: CASSLLGERTDTQYF.

The chain carries TRBV12-3 or TRBV12-4 and TRBJ2-3; D is possibly TRBD1 (7 bases). The CDR3 covers 14 residues. Trimming stripped 4 bases from V and 6 bases from J, with 14 bases between. The chain's CDR3 is CASSSYRGGDTQYF. Written as DNA, the CDR3 is TGTGCCAGCAGTTCATACAGGGGAGGTGATACGCAGTATTTT.

The genes are TRBV7-9 and TRBJ2-7; D assignment may be TRBD1 or TRBD2 (5 bases each). CDR1 and CDR2 (germline): SEHNR, FQNEAQ (reference sequence). The CDR3 extends over 17 amino acids. V lost 4 bases and J lost 2, with 21 bases in between. This CDR3 reads CASSSPRERGHPYEQYF. The CDR3, as DNA: TGTGCCAGCAGCTCCCCCCGGGAAAGGGGCCATCCCTACGAGCAGTACTTC.

This clonotype came up a few times. This sequence joins TRBV6-2 or TRBV6-3 and TRBJ1-5; D unresolved. Trimming stripped 2 bases from V and 7 bases from J, with 3 bases between. CDR1 and CDR2 (germline): MNHEY, SVGEGT. This CDR3 is built from 11 residues. CDR3 nucleotide sequence: TGTGCCAGCAGTTACCCACAGCCCCAGCATTTT. It specifies CASSYPQPQHF.

This clonotype was counted between two and nine times. The gene calls are TRBV7-2 and TRBJ2-3; TRBD2 might be the D (5 bases). The length of the CDR3 is 14 residues. V dropped 5 bases and J dropped 5 bases, with 14 bases sitting between them. CDR1 and CDR2 from the germline V gene are SGHTA and FQGNSA. Written as DNA, the CDR3 is TGTGCCAGCAGCCCGACTAAATCAAAAGATACGCAGTATTTT. Translated: CASSPTKSKDTQYF.

This clonotype appeared many times. This chain links TRBV29-1 with TRBJ2-3, with D unclear. The CDR3 has 13 amino acids. In germline, CDR1 is SQVTM, CDR2 ANQGSEA. Trimming cost V 4 bases and J 6 bases, with 14 bases left between them. CDR3 DNA sequence: TGCAGCGTTGTCGGTCGGGCAGGTGATACGCAGTATTTT. It specifies CSVVGRAGDTQYF.

This clonotype came up once. This chain connects TRBV5-1 to TRBJ2-1, with unresolved D. The CDR3 covers 16 residues. Germline V gene sequence: CDR1 SGHRS, CDR2 YFSETQ. The V gene lost 0 bases and the J gene lost 9 bases, with 19 bases spanning the gap. The CDR3 DNA reads as TGCGCCAGCAGCTTGGGTCTTGTAGCCGGATGGGGTGAGCAGTTCTTC. As protein: CASSLGLVAGWGEQFF.

This clonotype was observed a few times. The V and J genes are TRBV3-1 and TRBJ2-5, with TRBD1 matching 7 bases. The junction had 10 bases not matched to a gene; V was cut back by 1 base and J by 5 bases. The CDR3 is 16 residues long. The germline gives CDR1 LGHDT, CDR2 YNNKEL (reference sequence). The CDR3 sequence is CASSQGVSTGIETQYF. The CDR3 bases are TGTGCCAGCAGCCAAGGGGTCTCGACAGGGATTGAGACCCAGTACTTC.

As concerns this clonotype: The junction departs from germline at one end; a sequencing error may be responsible. The chain recombines TRBV27 with TRBJ2-7, with D possibly being TRBD1 (6 bases). The germline V gene encodes CDR1 MNHEY and CDR2 SMNVEV (reference sequence). The CDR3 has 14 residues. The CDR3 here is CGSSLSRGNYEQYF. The CDR3 nucleotides are TGTGGCAGCAGTTTAAGCAGGGGAAACTACGAGCAGTACTTC.

This chain joins TRBV21-1 and TRBJ1-1. TRBV21-1 is flagged as a pseudogene. The CDR3 has 14 residues. CDR3 coding DNA: TGTGCCAGCAGCAATAGTCTGCTAAGCACTGAGGCTTTCTTT. Protein sequence: CASSNSLLSTEAFF.

The J gene is TRBJ1-2, the V gene TRBV10-2; no reliable D call. The CDR3 contains 13 residues. The V gene lost 3 bases and the J gene lost 1 base, with 6 bases spanning the gap. Per germline, CDR1 WSHSY and CDR2 SAAADI. The CDR3 DNA follows: TGCGCCAGCAGTGACAATCGTAACTATGGCTACACCTTC. Translating gives CASSDNRNYGYTF.